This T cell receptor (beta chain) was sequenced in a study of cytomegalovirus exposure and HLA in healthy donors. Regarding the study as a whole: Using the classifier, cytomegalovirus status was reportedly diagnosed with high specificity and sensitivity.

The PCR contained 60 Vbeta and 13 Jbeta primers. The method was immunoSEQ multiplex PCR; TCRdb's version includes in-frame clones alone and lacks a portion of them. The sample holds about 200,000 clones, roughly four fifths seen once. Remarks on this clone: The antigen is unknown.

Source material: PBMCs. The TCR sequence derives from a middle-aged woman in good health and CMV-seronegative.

The CDR3 here is CASSPSTPGGTNYGYTF. CDR3 nucleotides: TGTGCCAGCTCACCATCTACCCCAGGGGGAACTAACTATGGCTACACCTTC. The chain carries TRBV18 and TRBJ1-2, with 7 nucleotides matching TRBD1. The germline V gene has CDR1 KGHSH and CDR2 LQKENI. Losses at the gene ends were 2 bases for V and 0 bases for J; bases not matched to a gene: 9. The CDR3 runs to 17 residues.